This T cell receptor (beta chain) was sequenced during a study of T cells in Graves' hyperthyroidism and ophthalmopathy. General study results and limits: Among thyroid clonotypes expanded above 0.001, most also appeared in blood.

CDR3 length equals 16 residues. The V gene lost 2 bases and the J gene lost 0 bases, with 13 bases spanning the gap. The germline CDR1 and CDR2 sequences are SNHLY and FYNNEI. RNA transcripts provided the source from which TCR beta CDR3 regions were amplified. First-round RT-PCR targeting the TCR CDR3 was performed with the HTBI primer set. TCRdb independently ran MiXCR on the multiplex PCR reads; one entry per CDR3 protein. The table includes 300,000 to 400,000 distinct CDR3 sequences, 11% to 15% detected once. This clonotype was found many times. Antigen specificity is unknown. Each diagnosis was grounded in clinical symptoms, serum thyroxine and TRAb, thyroid ultrasound, and orbital computed tomography.

The sequencing sample was made of blood. V usage is TRBV2 and J usage is TRBJ1-2; possibly TRBD1 for D (5 bases). This clonotype originated in a woman in her twenties or thirties with Graves' hyperthyroidism. The CDR3 DNA sequence: TGTGCCAGCAGTGAAAGCGGGGACGGTCCTAACTATGGCTACACCTTC. Encoded protein: CASSESGDGPNYGYTF. Full variable domain (rest looked up from reference TRBV2 and TRBJ1-2): EPEVTQTPSHQVTQMGQEVILRCVPISNHLYFYWYRQILGQKVEFLVSFYNNEISEKSEIFDDQFSVERPDGSNFTLKIRSTKLEDSAMYFCASSESGDGPNYGYTFGSGTRLTVV.